Each of the 4 T cell receptor beta chains below was sequenced from the same sample in a study of shared clonotypes between healthy human individuals (dated by TCRdb to about 2020). The library was made by the immunoSEQ multiplex PCR assay. Here the immuneACCESS table is served through TCRdb, limited to in-frame sequences with V and J called. Missing clones are a known gap in these copies; in checked studies unresolved V genes cover under half, and the rest lacks a known reason. For this sample there are over a million clones; more than 95% appear just once. The leading ten clones occupy 1% to 1.5% of the sample. Sequencing used naive CD4+ T cells sorted from blood. The cell subset or site label on this specimen signifies: CD45RA+ positively selected. The receptors shown here come from a man under 40 in good health.

The V call is TRBV2, the J call TRBJ2-7; 12 bases line up with TRBD1. V dropped 0 bases and J dropped 6; count of bases not matched to a gene: 12. Germline loops: CDR1 SNHLY, CDR2 FYNNEI. The CDR3 sequence is 18 residues long. CDR3 amino acids: CASSEALGTGGGGFEQYF. DNA of the CDR3: TGTGCCAGCAGTGAAGCGCTTGGGACAGGGGGCGGGGGTTTCGAGCAGTACTTC.

This chain's CDR3 is CASSFAGTSDETQYF. CDR3 bases: TGTGCCAGCAGCTTTGCCGGGACTAGCGACGAGACCCAGTACTTC. The chain combines TRBV13 with TRBJ2-5, with 10 nucleotides matching TRBD2. In germline, CDR1 is PRHDT, CDR2 FYEKMQ (reference sequence). Trimming cost V 3 bases and J 5 bases; bases outside gene matches: 6. The CDR3 has 15 amino acids. Variable domain in full (rest from reference TRBV13 and TRBJ2-5): AAGVIQSPRHLIKEKRETATLKCYPIPRHDTVYWYQQGPGQDPQFLISFYEKMQSDKGSIPDRFSAQQFSDYHSELNMSSLELGDSALYFCASSFAGTSDETQYFGPGTRLLVL.

The gene calls are TRBV27 and TRBJ2-7, with TRBD2 matching over 14 bases. Germline-derived CDR1 and CDR2 are MNHEY and SMNVEV (reference sequence). Trimming cost V 6 bases and J 4 bases; bases outside gene matches: 8. The CDR3 consists of 16 residues. The CDR3 loop reads CASSYRLAGGPYEQYF. The CDR3 region has the DNA TGTGCCAGCAGCTATCGACTAGCGGGAGGGCCATACGAGCAGTACTTC.

This sequence joins TRBV11-1 and TRBJ1-4, with a weak D call TRBD1 (5 bases). Trimming shortened V by 5 bases and J by 3 bases, and 7 bases separated the two germline ends. Germline V gene lookup returns CDR1 SGHAT and CDR2 FQDESV (reference sequence). The CDR3 has 13 amino acids. CDR3 region: CASSRDPNEKLFF. CDR3 DNA sequence: TGTGCCAGCAGCCGGGACCCTAATGAAAAACTGTTTTTT.